These 20 T cell receptor beta chains share one sample of origin, sequenced in a study of blood T cell repertoires in COVID-19. This table comes from immunoSEQ multiplex PCR, and its TCRdb copy is limited to in-frame clones, with some not included. Of approximately 450,000 clones in the sample, nearly 90% were seen once. Source material: PBMCs or T cells enriched from blood (not recorded which). The receptors stem from a woman aged 18 to 35 with acute COVID-19.

The J gene is TRBJ1-2, the V gene TRBV7-9; the D is unclear. V gave up 5 bases and J gave up 2 bases, with 24 bases separating them. Germline-derived CDR1 and CDR2 are SEHNR and FQNEAQ (reference sequence). The CDR3 contains 18 residues. This chain's CDR3 is CASSRNRGKEVENYGYTF. DNA for the CDR3: TGTGCCAGCAGCCGAAATCGAGGGAAGGAGGTGGAGAACTATGGCTACACCTTC.

The V gene is TRBV5-1, the J gene TRBJ2-7; a possible D gene is TRBD2 (6 bases). This CDR3 spans 15 amino acids. Germline V gene lookup returns CDR1 SGHRS and CDR2 YFSETQ. V was shortened by 4 bases and J by 0 bases, with 14 bases between the two germline ends. The CDR3 region is CASSPVGGPSYEQYF. In nucleotides, the CDR3 is TGCGCCAGCAGCCCGGTGGGGGGTCCCTCCTACGAGCAGTACTTC.

The rearrangement joins TRBV6-2 or TRBV6-3 to TRBJ1-5; 7 positions match TRBD1. CDR3 length: 15 amino acids. Germline CDR1 MNHEY, CDR2 SVGEGT. J lost 4 bases, V lost 5 bases, and 8 bases had no gene match. Written as DNA, the CDR3 is TGTGCCAGCAGTCTGGGACAGAATATTAATCAGCCCCAGCATTTT. Translation: CASSLGQNINQPQHF.

The genes are TRBV20-1 and TRBJ2-3, with TRBD2 matching over 7 bases. Germline CDR1 reads DFQATT; CDR2 reads SNEGSKA (reference sequence). This CDR3 contains 13 residues. J gave up 4 bases and V 3 bases, and 4 bases lay outside the gene matches. This CDR3 is CSASFSGPDTQYF. CDR3 nucleotide sequence: TGCAGTGCTAGTTTTAGCGGGCCAGATACGCAGTATTTT.

The rearrangement links TRBV6-6 to TRBJ2-1; D perhaps matches TRBD1 (6 bases). The V end was cut by 6 bases, the J end by 5 bases, with 14 bases between. This CDR3 region has 14 residues. The germline V gene has CDR1 MNHNY and CDR2 SVGAGI (reference sequence). CDR3 sequence (DNA): TGTGCCAGCAGACCTCCGGACAGAGACAATGAGCAGTTCTTC. The encoded protein is CASRPPDRDNEQFF.

This chain connects TRBV5-1 to TRBJ2-1, with 8 bases matching TRBD2. V was clipped by 6 bases and J by 4 bases; unmatched bases: 12. The CDR3 length is 16 residues. CDR1 SGHRS and CDR2 YFSETQ come from the germline V gene. CDR3 in amino acids: CASTSQTGGLYNEQFF. The CDR3 DNA is TGCGCCAGCACTTCCCAGACGGGGGGGCTGTACAATGAGCAGTTCTTC.

The V and J genes are TRBV5-4 and TRBJ2-5; TRBD2 matches 9 bases. CDR1 and CDR2 from the germline V gene are SGHNT and YYREEE (reference sequence). The V gene end was trimmed by 3 bases and the J gene end by 1 base; junction bases not matched to a gene: 4. The CDR3 covers 15 residues. CDR3 sequence reads: CASSSRSGGQETQYF. The CDR3 DNA sequence: TGTGCCAGCAGCTCCCGTAGCGGGGGCCAAGAGACCCAGTACTTC.

The rearrangement links TRBV25-1 to TRBJ2-7; D is ambiguous. Germline V lookup: CDR1 MGHDK, CDR2 SYGVNS. This CDR3 has 14 residues. V was shortened by 4 bases and J by 3 bases, with 13 bases between the two germline ends. The CDR3 spells CASSASLSDYEQYF. CDR3 nucleotides: TGTGCCAGCAGTGCCAGCCTCAGCGACTACGAGCAGTACTTC.

This rearrangement joins TRBV5-1 to TRBJ2-1, with 11 bases that match TRBD2. The CDR3 contains 15 residues. V trimming: 4 bases; J trimming: 9 bases; junction bases outside the gene matches: 9. Germline V gene data show CDR1 as SGHRS and CDR2 as YFSETQ. This CDR3 reads CASSGVLAGVFEQFF. The CDR3 nucleotides read TGCGCCAGCAGCGGGGTACTAGCGGGAGTTTTTGAGCAGTTCTTC.

The chain couples TRBV19 to TRBJ1-2; TRBD1 matches at 7 bases. CDR1 is LNHDA and CDR2 is SQIVND in the germline V gene (reference sequence). V was pared by 7 bases and J by 9 bases, with 14 bases of the junction left unmatched. The CDR3 is 14 amino acids. The CDR3 coding sequence is TGTGCCAGTAAAAGAGGCGACAGGGTAGAGAGCTACACCTTC. Amino acid sequence: CASKRGDRVESYTF.

This sequence joins TRBV6-1 and TRBJ1-4, with TRBD1 as a possible D gene (5 bases). The germline gives CDR1 MNHNS, CDR2 SASEGT. The CDR3 extends over 12 amino acids. Trimming pared 8 bases from V and 7 bases from J, leaving 11 bases between. CDR3 region: CASCRAREKLFF. The CDR3 nucleotides read TGTGCCAGCTGCAGGGCGCGTGAAAAACTGTTTTTT.

The sample holds one count of this clone. The chain recombines TRBV30 with TRBJ1-4, with TRBD1 matching over 8 bases. V shed 8 bases, J shed 7 bases, and the junction held 12 bases outside the gene matches. Germline V gene lookup returns CDR1 GTSNPN and CDR2 SVGIG (reference sequence). The CDR3 consists of 14 residues. In nucleotides, the CDR3 is TGTGCCGGAGGGGACAGGCCTTCGGGTGAAAAACTGTTTTTT. Protein sequence: CAGGDRPSGEKLFF.

This rearrangement joins TRBV5-4 to TRBJ2-7; 7 nucleotides agree with TRBD2. After removal of 0 bases from V and 2 bases from J, the junction contained 5 bases not matched to a gene. The CDR3 covers 15 residues. Per germline, CDR1 SGHNT and CDR2 YYREEE (reference sequence). CDR3 nucleotide sequence: TGTGCCAGCAGCTTGGCCACGGGGGGTGCCTACGAGCAGTACTTC. This sequence encodes CASSLATGGAYEQYF.

This rearrangement joins TRBV10-1 to TRBJ1-3; D not certain. V was clipped by 2 bases and J by 0 bases, with 8 bases between them. Looked up from germline, CDR1 is WNHNN and CDR2 is SYGVQD (reference sequence). The CDR3 totals 15 residues. Written as DNA, the CDR3 is TGCGCCAGCAGTGAGAGTATCGGCTCTGGAAACACCATATATTTT. Residues: CASSESIGSGNTIYF.

The sample holds one count of this clone. The chain has TRBV27 and TRBJ2-1; the match to TRBD2 covers 13 bases. This CDR3 comprises 19 residues. Germline lookup yields CDR1 MNHEY and CDR2 SMNVEV (reference sequence). V gave up 5 bases and J gave up 9 bases; unmatched junction bases: 19. CDR3 DNA: TGTGCCAGCAGTGCACAACAGGGAATACTAGCGGGAGGGCCCGGTGAGCAGTTCTTC. Protein sequence: CASSAQQGILAGGPGEQFF.

The chain uses TRBV5-4 and TRBJ1-6; D might be TRBD1 (5 bases). V lost 3 bases, J lost 0 bases, and 7 bases lay in between. The V gene's germline CDR1 is SGHNT and CDR2 YYREEE (reference sequence). The CDR3 extends over 15 amino acids. CDR3 sequence reads: CASSSTGSYNSPLHF. CDR3 nucleotide sequence: TGTGCCAGCAGCTCCACAGGCTCCTATAATTCACCCCTCCACTTT. The entire variable domain, with the rest obtained from reference TRBV5-4 and TRBJ1-6, is as follows: ETGVTQSPTHLIKTRGQQVTLRCSSQSGHNTVSWYQQALGQGPQFIFQYYREEENGRGNFPPRFSGLQFPNYSSELNVNALELDDSALYLCASSSTGSYNSPLHFGNGTRLTVT.

In DNA form, the CDR3 reads TGTGCCAGCAGCTCAAATCAGGGACAGAACTATGGCTACACCTTC. It codes for CASSSNQGQNYGYTF. V usage is TRBV7-9 and J usage is TRBJ1-2, with 7 bases identical to TRBD1. CDR1 and CDR2 from the germline V gene are SEHNR and FQNEAQ (reference sequence). The CDR3 spans 15 residues. Trimming at V came to 4 bases and at J to 2 bases, leaving 7 bases not matched to a gene.

The chain carries TRBV16 and TRBJ1-6, with D possibly TRBD1 on 5 matching bases. V gave up 5 bases and J gave up 9 bases, with 23 bases separating them. The CDR3 runs to 17 residues. Looked up from germline, CDR1 is KGHSY and CDR2 is FQNENV. Here the CDR3 DNA reads TGTGCCAGCAGCTCAACTTCCAGGGTATCGTTCGGTTCACCCCTCCACTTT. Translating it yields CASSSTSRVSFGSPLHF.

The chain has TRBV29-1 and TRBJ2-7, with D perhaps matching TRBD2 (7 bases). Deletions cut 6 bases from V and 5 bases from J, with 17 bases between. This CDR3 is 13 amino acids long. Germline V CDR1 and CDR2: SQVTM, ANQGSEA. The CDR3 loop reads CSVLVGGGDEQYF. The CDR3 DNA sequence: TGCAGCGTGCTAGTGGGCGGGGGCGACGAGCAGTACTTC.

The CDR3 nucleotides read TGTGCCAGCAGCGTATACGACAGGGGGCGAGATGGCTACACCTTC. This gives the protein CASSVYDRGRDGYTF. This chain links TRBV9 with TRBJ1-2; 10 nucleotides agree with TRBD1. Trimming at V came to 1 base and at J to 6 bases, leaving 6 bases not matched to a gene. The length of the CDR3 is 15 residues. The V gene's germline CDR1 is SGDLS and CDR2 YYNGEE.